The next 13 T cell receptor beta chains were all read from a single sample in a study of blood T cells in healthy people across ages. Primers used in a second PCR of roughly 6 to 12 cycles were a sample-barcoded 5' primer and a J-beta primer mix. In TCRdb, the 5' RACE reads were re-called with MiXCR into one record per CDR3 protein. The table lists about 800,000 distinct CDR3 sequences, 35% to 50% of them singletons. The sample comprised blood. Every receptor here comes from a man at least 80 years old in good health.

A single count supports this clonotype. This sequence may be a read error, since a much larger clone differs from it by one base. V and J are TRBV6-2 or TRBV6-3 and TRBJ2-7; D might be TRBD2 (6 bases). This CDR3 has 14 residues. Trimming took off 8 bases at V and 3 bases at J, with 17 bases between the two ends. CDR1 is MNHEY and CDR2 is SVGEGT in the germline V gene. The DNA for the CDR3 is TGTGCCAGCGTTGTCGGGGGTGCAAGCTACGAGCAGTACTTC. It codes for CASVVGGASYEQYF.

This clonotype showed up many times. The chain recombines TRBV5-1 with TRBJ2-3, with a possible D match to TRBD2 (5 bases). CDR1 is SGHRS and CDR2 is YFSETQ in the germline V gene. Trimming took 2 bases from V and 0 from J, leaving 13 bases between them. There are 16 residues in the CDR3. The CDR3 DNA reads as TGCGCCAGCAGCTTTTATGTGTGGGAGAGCACAGATACGCAGTATTTT. Amino acids: CASSFYVWESTDTQYF.

The chain recombines TRBV10-3 with TRBJ2-2, with D unresolved. The CDR3 sequence is 14 residues long. The germline CDR1 and CDR2 sequences are ENHRY and SYGVKD. V gave up 3 bases and J gave up 3 bases, with 8 bases separating them. The CDR3 is CAISESADTGELFF. The CDR3, as DNA: TGTGCCATCAGTGAATCCGCTGACACCGGGGAGCTGTTTTTT.

The chain couples TRBV2 to TRBJ2-4, with a tentative D call TRBD2 (5 bases). The last part of the DNA fits TRBJ2-7 better; the J call may be wrong. From germline, CDR1 is SNHLY and CDR2 FYNNEI. The CDR3 contains 14 residues. This CDR3 is CAARAEVTGHEQYF. The CDR3 bases are TGTGCCGCCCGTGCGGAGGTTACGGGCCACGAGCAGTACTTC.

The V and J genes are TRBV28 and TRBJ2-3; D is perhaps TRBD2 (6 bases). V lost 1 base to trimming and J lost 3 bases, with 11 bases between them. CDR1 is MDHEN, CDR2 SYDVKM, per germline. CDR3 size: 15 residues. CDR3: CASSLSSEGTDTQYF. CDR3 in DNA: TGTGCCAGCAGTTTATCTAGCGAGGGGACAGATACGCAGTATTTT. Complete variable domain (other parts from reference TRBV28 and TRBJ2-3): DVKVTQSSRYLVKRTGEKVFLECVQDMDHENMFWYRQDPGLGLRLIYFSYDVKMKEKGDIPEGYSVSREKKERFSLILESASTNQTSMYLCASSLSSEGTDTQYFGPGTRLTVL.

This clonotype has a handful of counts. CDR3 sequence reads: CASSLTSGSNDEQFF. The CDR3 coding sequence is TGTGCCAGCAGTTTAACTAGCGGGAGTAACGATGAGCAGTTCTTC. The rearrangement uses TRBV12-3 or TRBV12-4 and TRBJ2-1; 11 nucleotides match TRBD2. Trimming at V came to 2 bases and at J to 8 bases, leaving 5 bases not matched to a gene. The CDR3 is 15 amino acids.

In its sample, this clonotype was seen a few times. The chain employs TRBV29-1 and TRBJ2-1; D possibly corresponds to TRBD2 (6 bases). V lost 7 bases to trimming and J lost 7 bases, with 17 bases between them. This CDR3 region has 13 residues. Per germline, CDR1 SQVTM and CDR2 ANQGSEA. The CDR3 region is CSGSGAVGNEQFF. The CDR3 DNA follows: TGCAGCGGGTCGGGAGCGGTGGGAAATGAGCAGTTCTTC.

The V gene is TRBV10-3, the J gene TRBJ1-2, with D unresolved. V lost 3 bases and J lost 8, with 16 bases in between. The germline V gene encodes CDR1 ENHRY and CDR2 SYGVKD. The CDR3 runs 14 residues. Here the CDR3 reads CAISDRPPQGGYTF. The DNA of the CDR3 is TGTGCCATCAGTGATAGACCCCCGCAAGGAGGCTACACCTTC.

The chain has TRBV7-9 and TRBJ2-1, with 7 bases lining up with TRBD2. V shed 0 bases and J 8 bases; nucleotides not matched to a gene: 7. This CDR3 is built from 15 residues. Germline lookup yields CDR1 SEHNR and CDR2 FQNEAQ (reference sequence). The CDR3 DNA sequence: TGTGCCAGCAGCTTAGCCGGGACTACCCATGATGAGCAGTTCTTC. This translates into CASSLAGTTHDEQFF.

This clonotype appeared a few times. This chain connects TRBV5-1 to TRBJ2-7; D gene uncertain. Trimming took 5 bases from V and 9 from J, leaving 18 bases between them. Germline values: CDR1 SGHRS, CDR2 YFSETQ. This CDR3 is 13 amino acids long. CDR3 sequence: CASRSSELRRQYF. DNA of the CDR3: TGCGCCAGCAGGAGTTCTGAATTACGGAGGCAGTACTTC.

This sequence joins TRBV20-1 and TRBJ2-5; possibly TRBD2 for D (5 bases). CDR3 length equals 13 residues. Trimming took 0 bases from V and 3 from J, leaving 8 bases between them. Germline-derived CDR1 and CDR2 are DFQATT and SNEGSKA (reference sequence). The CDR3: CSARDTGKETQYF. The DNA for the CDR3 is TGCAGTGCTAGAGATACGGGGAAAGAGACCCAGTACTTC.

Concerning this clonotype: Being one base from a much bigger clone, this may be a read error. The chain recombines TRBV11-2 with TRBJ2-7; 7 bases line up with TRBD1. J gave up 3 bases and V 5 bases, and 10 bases lay outside the gene matches. Germline CDR1 and CDR2: SGHAT and FQNNGV. The CDR3 sequence is 15 residues long. CDR3 bases: TGTGCCAGCAGCCTAGGACAGGCAGAATTCTACGAGCAGTACTTC. Protein: CASSLGQAEFYEQYF. Full variable domain (remainder filled in from reference TRBV11-2 and TRBJ2-7): EAGVAQSPRYKIIEKRQSVAFWCNPISGHATLYWYQQILGQGPKLLIQFQNNGVVDDSQLPKDRFSAERLKGVDSTLKIQPAKLEDSAVYLCASSLGQAEFYEQYFGPGTRLTVT.

In nucleotides, the CDR3 is TGCGCCAGCAGCCCGGCTAGCGGGAGGACAGATACGCAGTATTTT. Protein product: CASSPASGRTDTQYF. The chain couples TRBV5-1 to TRBJ2-3, with 11 bases identical to TRBD2. CDR3 length: 15 residues. Germline trimming cut 4 bases from V and 3 bases from J; bases unmatched to any gene: 4. Germline-derived CDR1 and CDR2 are SGHRS and YFSETQ.